The 16 T cell receptor beta chains below all came from one sample that was sequenced in a study of regulatory T cells in long-lasting Graves disease. Time point specified: newly diagnosed GD, antithyroid drugs for less than 3 months. Scientists built the TCR library using RNA that was extracted from PBMCs. Arm-PCR of CDR3 regions and iRepertoire HTBI primers were the basis on which TCR beta libraries were built. Using its own MiXCR run on the multiplex PCR reads, TCRdb lists one record per CDR3 protein. Of 350,000 to 450,000 distinct CDR3 sequences listed, roughly a sixth were seen once; the top ten hold roughly 27%. Another study also made use of these data, one on T cells in Graves' hyperthyroidism and ophthalmopathy.

The sequences come from peripheral blood mononuclear cells (PBMCs), collected at new diagnosis, from a patient treated with antithyroid drugs. Source of these receptors: a man in his forties or fifties with Graves disease.

This clonotype was recorded at least ten times. V and J are TRBV20-1 and TRBJ2-5; possibly TRBD2 for D (7 bases). CDR1 DFQATT and CDR2 SNEGSKA come from the germline V gene (reference sequence). The ends were cut back, 3 bases at V and 9 bases at J, with 11 bases in the middle. The CDR3 runs 11 residues. CDR3 coding DNA: TGCAGTGCTAGTAGGGGGGGGGCCCAGTACTTC. Its translation: CSASRGGAQYF.

Notes on this clonotype: A much larger clonotype is one base distant, so this may be a read error. This chain links TRBV7-2 with TRBJ2-7; tentative D call: TRBD2 (6 bases). Germline CDR1 SGHTA, CDR2 FQGNSA. The V end lost 3 bases, the J end lost 6 bases, and 24 bases lay between the germline ends. This CDR3 is built from 17 residues. The CDR3 DNA reads as TGTGCCAGCAGCTTCATAGGCGCGTGGGGACGGGGAGGCGAGCAGTACTTC. Its translation is CASSFIGAWGRGGEQYF.

The CDR3 region is CASSQDRRGQRETQYF. In nucleotides, the CDR3 is TGTGCCAGCAGCCAAGATAGGAGGGGGCAACGGGAGACCCAGTACTTC. V and J are TRBV4-2 and TRBJ2-5, with D tentatively TRBD1 (7 bases). V shed 0 bases and J shed 5 bases, with 16 bases lying between them. The CDR3 is made up of 16 amino acids. The germline V gene encodes CDR1 LGHNA and CDR2 YNFKEQ.

This clonotype was detected only a few times. V and J are TRBV6-2 or TRBV6-3 and TRBJ1-1, with TRBD1 as a possible D gene (6 bases). With 7 bases removed from V and 8 bases from J, the gap between germline ends came to 17 bases. CDR1 is MNHEY and CDR2 is SVGEGT in the germline V gene. This CDR3 is 13 amino acids long. CDR3 protein: CASNHQGTTEAFF. The CDR3 DNA reads TGTGCCAGCAACCACCAAGGGACAACCGAAGCTTTCTTT.

This clonotype has a count of ten or more. The chain combines TRBV20-1 with TRBJ2-4; D is undetermined. This CDR3 contains 13 residues. Germline CDR1 reads DFQATT; CDR2 reads SNEGSKA (reference sequence). Deletions cut 6 bases from V and 5 bases from J, with 14 bases between. CDR3 in amino acids: CSANGHPENIQYF. The CDR3 DNA follows: TGCAGTGCCAACGGGCACCCCGAAAACATTCAGTACTTC.

In its sample, this clonotype was seen many times. The chain joins TRBV3-1 to TRBJ1-5; maybe TRBD1 (5 bases). In germline, CDR1 is LGHDT, CDR2 YNNKEL (reference sequence). The CDR3 is made up of 15 amino acids. V shed 6 bases and J shed 2 bases, with 14 bases lying between them. The CDR3: CASRLNVGGNQPQHF. The CDR3, as DNA: TGTGCCAGCAGGCTGAACGTAGGGGGCAATCAGCCCCAGCATTTT. Full variable domain (rest looked up from reference TRBV3-1 and TRBJ1-5): DTAVSQTPKYLVTQMGNDKSIKCEQNLGHDTMYWYKQDSKKFLKIMFSYNNKELIINETVPNRFSPKSPDKAHLNLHINSLELGDSAVYFCASRLNVGGNQPQHFGDGTRLSIL.

V is TRBV20-1 and J is TRBJ1-2, with D hard to call. The CDR3 is 14 residues long. The V and J ends lost 5 bases and 4 bases respectively, with 17 bases between them. Germline V gene sequence: CDR1 DFQATT, CDR2 SNEGSKA (reference sequence). CDR3 sequence (DNA): TGCAGTGCTGGGAGAATTAGTCCTACCTATGGCTACACCTTC. This gives the protein CSAGRISPTYGYTF.

The chain employs TRBV10-3 and TRBJ2-1; 13 nucleotides line up with TRBD2. CDR3 length: 16 residues. V shed 6 bases, J shed 6 bases, and the junction held 8 bases outside the gene matches. Germline CDR1 is ENHRY and CDR2 is SYGVKD. The chain's CDR3 is CAISTSGGAYVNEQFF. CDR3 DNA: TGTGCCATCAGCACTAGCGGGGGGGCCTATGTCAATGAGCAGTTCTTC.

The chain recombines TRBV7-2 with TRBJ2-1; TRBD2 agrees at 8 bases. The germline V gene encodes CDR1 SGHTA and CDR2 FQGNSA. CDR3 length: 16 residues. With V trimmed by 4 bases and J by 8 bases, 13 bases remained unmatched. CDR3 coding DNA: TGTGCCAGCAGCTCAGGGCGTGGCGGGGGGCAGGATGAGCAGTTCTTC. This gives the protein CASSSGRGGGQDEQFF.

The gene calls are TRBV27 and TRBJ1-1; no reliable D call. CDR3 length equals 14 residues. Germline V gene data show CDR1 as MNHEY and CDR2 as SMNVEV (reference sequence). V gave up 3 bases and J gave up 0 bases, with 8 bases separating them. CDR3 amino acids: CASSFGHMNTEAFF. The CDR3 DNA reads as TGTGCCAGCAGTTTTGGGCACATGAACACTGAAGCTTTCTTT.

This clonotype came up a few times. The V call is TRBV25-1, the J call TRBJ1-6; maybe TRBD1 (6 bases). Germline V CDR1 and CDR2: MGHDK, SYGVNS. Between the trimmed V and J ends, which lost 10 bases and 6 bases, there was a span of 16 bases. The CDR3 has 14 residues. The CDR3 DNA sequence: TGTGCCATCCAGGGGAGCGCAATTAATTCACCCCTCCACTTT. It codes for CAIQGSAINSPLHF.

This clonotype was seen many times. The chain combines TRBV7-2 with TRBJ2-5; TRBD1 matches 9 bases. In germline, CDR1 is SGHTA, CDR2 FQGNSA. With 2 bases clipped from V and 4 bases from J, the junction kept 2 bases outside the gene matches. The CDR3 sequence is 14 residues long. CDR3 nucleotide sequence: TGTGCCAGCAGCTTAAACAGGGGGCGAGAGACCCAGTACTTC. As protein: CASSLNRGRETQYF.

This clonotype was recorded at least ten times. The chain couples TRBV20-1 to TRBJ2-5, with D possibly being TRBD2 (5 bases). CDR1 is DFQATT, CDR2 SNEGSKA, per germline (reference sequence). The ends were cut back, 0 bases at V and 1 base at J, with 12 bases in the middle. This CDR3 has 15 amino acids. CDR3 coding DNA: TGCAGTGCTAGAGATGCTTGGAGGTTCCAAGAGACCCAGTACTTC. Protein: CSARDAWRFQETQYF.

In this sample, this clonotype turned up many times. The chain couples TRBV9 to TRBJ2-3, with D uncertain. The CDR3 is 13 amino acids. V dropped 3 bases and J dropped 13 bases, with 18 bases sitting between them. The germline gives CDR1 SGDLS, CDR2 YYNGEE. The CDR3 sequence: CASSASSGNEKYF. The CDR3, as DNA: TGTGCCAGCAGCGCATCCTCCGGAAACGAGAAGTATTTT.

This clonotype was seen a handful of times. The missing conserved phenylalanine or tryptophan at the end of this CDR3 makes a read error likely. This sequence joins TRBV2 and TRBJ2-5; the match to TRBD2 covers 16 bases. The junction had 7 bases not matched to a gene; V was cut back by 11 bases and J by 4 bases. Germline V gives CDR1 SNHLY, CDR2 FYNNEI. This CDR3 comprises 15 residues. CDR3 sequence reads: CAGMGLAGGLETQYL. DNA of the CDR3: TGTGCCGGGATGGGACTAGCGGGGGGGCTAGAGACCCAGTACCTC.

This clonotype was detected ten times or more. The CDR3 is CASSPFSAGTTDTQYF. The CDR3 DNA is TGTGCCAGCAGCCCGTTTTCAGCGGGCACCACAGATACGCAGTATTTT. The chain is built from TRBV28 and TRBJ2-3; tentative D call: TRBD2 (6 bases). The CDR3 is made up of 16 amino acids. V dropped 6 bases and J dropped 2 bases, with 18 bases sitting between them. Germline V gene lookup returns CDR1 MDHEN and CDR2 SYDVKM. The variable domain in full, completed from reference TRBV28 and TRBJ2-3, reads DVKVTQSSRYLVKRTGEKVFLECVQDMDHENMFWYRQDPGLGLRLIYFSYDVKMKEKGDIPEGYSVSREKKERFSLILESASTNQTSMYLCASSPFSAGTTDTQYFGPGTRLTVL.